This TCR beta chain was recorded in a study of blood T cell repertoires in COVID-19. Study overall: Sources were T cells, B-cell-depleted T cells, or PBMCs; the material itself was cDNA or gDNA.

The authors' processing: Researchers report that nucleated cell counts were estimated from reference gene primer amplification. Only in-frame clones appear in the TCRdb table, and some are missing; sequencing was by immunoSEQ multiplex PCR. The V and J calls and the clone size are those of that table, but D and trimming were determined from the DNA. The sample yields about 140,000 clones, 80% to 85% seen once. The V and J ends lost 0 bases and 4 bases respectively, with 7 bases between them. The CDR3 covers 13 residues. Germline assignment: CDR1 SGDLS and CDR2 YYNGEE. The sample taken for sequencing was peripheral blood. This chain links TRBV9 with TRBJ1-1, with D uncertain. The sequence was collected from an older woman with acute or convalescent COVID-19. DNA for the CDR3: TGTGCCAGCAGCGTAGTCGGAGCCACTGAAGCTTTCTTT. Residues: CASSVVGATEAFF.